One and the same sample provided the 28 T cell receptor beta chains below, sequenced in a study of PD-1 blockade in classical Hodgkin lymphoma. TCRdb keeps only in-frame clones here, not all; method: immunoSEQ multiplex PCR. The sample shows some 20,000 clones, around 82% of them seen only once. Time point given: cycle 4 day 1 (C4D1), after more than five weeks of nivolumab. All the patients suffered relapse after autologous stem cell transplantation, and brentuximab vedotin exposure differed. Sequencing used peripheral blood mononuclear cells (PBMCs), obtained before the fourth cycle of nivolumab. Receptor source: a human donor with classical Hodgkin lymphoma.

J is TRBJ1-4 and V is TRBV2; the match to TRBD1 covers 9 bases. The CDR3 sequence is 13 residues long. V shed 5 bases, J shed 13 bases, and the junction held 8 bases outside the gene matches. CDR1 and CDR2 from the germline V gene are SNHLY and FYNNEI. For the CDR3, the DNA is TGTGCCAGCAGTACTCCTCCGGGACAGGGACTGTTTTTT. Translated: CASSTPPGQGLFF.

This chain uses TRBV14 with TRBJ1-6, with a tentative D call TRBD1 (6 bases). Germline V gene data show CDR1 as SGHDN and CDR2 as FVKESK. V dropped 0 bases and J dropped 3 bases, with 9 bases sitting between them. CDR3 length equals 16 residues. The CDR3 DNA reads as TGTGCCAGCAGCCAAGATGGACAGCACTATAATTCACCCCTCCACTTT. Translated, it gives CASSQDGQHYNSPLHF.

The V and J genes are TRBV29-1 and TRBJ2-5; no clear D. V was clipped by 4 bases and J by 3 bases, with 9 bases between them. The CDR3 loop spans 12 amino acids. Germline-derived CDR1 and CDR2 are SQVTM and ANQGSEA. CDR3 nucleotides: TGCAGCGTTGGGGCAGGCAAAGAGACCCAGTACTTC. This translates into CSVGAGKETQYF.

The chain recombines TRBV29-1 with TRBJ2-1; 7 bases fit TRBD2. The CDR3 has 14 amino acids. Germline lookup yields CDR1 SQVTM and CDR2 ANQGSEA. Trimming took 7 bases from V and 0 from J; bases not matched to a gene: 6. The CDR3 here is CSDSGGTSYNEQFF. DNA for the CDR3: TGCAGCGACTCGGGGGGAACCTCCTACAATGAGCAGTTCTTC.

The CDR3 here is CSAGTNTEAFF. As DNA, the CDR3 is TGCAGTGCGGGTACGAACACTGAAGCTTTCTTT. V usage is TRBV20-1 and J usage is TRBJ1-1; D uncertain. The CDR3 contains 11 residues. V was shortened by 6 bases and J by 1 base, with 6 bases between the two germline ends. Per germline, CDR1 DFQATT and CDR2 SNEGSKA (reference sequence).

This clone counts as medium-sized (0.01 to 0.1%). The chain employs TRBV7-9 and TRBJ1-6; D unresolved. Germline values: CDR1 SEHNR, CDR2 FQNEAQ (reference sequence). This CDR3 region has 16 residues. V was clipped by 4 bases and J by 3 bases, with 13 bases between them. CDR3 sequence (DNA): TGTGCCAGCAGCTCGGGTGCGGGGTTCTATAATTCACCCCTCCACTTT. Translating gives CASSSGAGFYNSPLHF. Supplemented by reference TRBV7-9 and TRBJ1-6, the full variable domain reads DTGVSQNPRHKITKRGQNVTFRCDPISEHNRLYWYRQTLGQGPEFLTYFQNEAQLEKSRLLSDRFSAERPKGSFSTLEIQRTEQGDSAMYLCASSSGAGFYNSPLHFGNGTRLTVT.

The rearrangement links TRBV27 to TRBJ1-6; D call uncertain. This CDR3 has 13 residues. V was clipped by 4 bases and J by 6 bases, with 7 bases between them. Germline V gene sequence: CDR1 MNHEY, CDR2 SMNVEV (reference sequence). This CDR3 reads CASSWDVNSPLHF. Here the CDR3 DNA reads TGTGCCAGCAGTTGGGATGTTAATTCACCCCTCCACTTT.

The chain employs TRBV5-6 and TRBJ2-3; D gene ambiguous. This CDR3 comprises 15 residues. V lost 0 bases, J lost 0 bases, and 8 bases lay in between. Germline V lookup: CDR1 SGHDT, CDR2 YYEEEE. CDR3 sequence (DNA): TGTGCCAGCAGCTTGGACGGATCTAGCACAGATACGCAGTATTTT. Amino acid sequence: CASSLDGSSTDTQYF.

V gene TRBV5-1 combines with J gene TRBJ2-1; D possibly corresponds to TRBD2 (5 bases). The CDR3 length is 14 residues. Germline CDR1 SGHRS, CDR2 YFSETQ. V was cut by 5 bases and J by 6 bases, with 15 bases left in between. The DNA for the CDR3 is TGCGCCAGCAGTGGGAGTAGTTCGGGCAATGAGCAGTTCTTC. Its protein is CASSGSSSGNEQFF.

This chain connects TRBV10-1 to TRBJ1-1; D is uncertain. The CDR3 totals 14 residues. With 0 bases removed from V and 8 bases from J, the gap between germline ends came to 13 bases. CDR1 and CDR2 (germline): WNHNN, SYGVQD (reference sequence). The CDR3 sequence: CASSESAVRVEAFF. In DNA form, the CDR3 reads TGCGCCAGCAGTGAGTCGGCAGTCCGGGTAGAAGCTTTCTTT.

This sequence joins TRBV12-5 and TRBJ2-1; 10 bases match TRBD1. The V gene end was trimmed by 1 base and the J gene end by 8 bases; junction bases not matched to a gene: 8. This CDR3 contains 16 residues. In germline, CDR1 is LGHNT, CDR2 FRNRAP. In DNA form, the CDR3 reads TGTGCTAGTGGTTTGGGACAGGGGGACAGGGGTGATGAGCAGTTCTTC. Its protein product is CASGLGQGDRGDEQFF.

This clone was detected only a few times. The chain has TRBV19 and TRBJ2-2; the D call may be TRBD1 or TRBD2 (5 bases each). This CDR3 has 17 residues. V lost 7 bases to trimming and J lost 4 bases, with 22 bases between them. Germline-derived CDR1 and CDR2 are LNHDA and SQIVND (reference sequence). The CDR3 DNA is TGTGCCAGTACCAAAACGGGACCCCTTTTCGTCACCGGGGAGCTGTTTTTT. Translated: CASTKTGPLFVTGELFF.

CDR3 sequence: CASSHNFQATHSGANVLTF. The CDR3 DNA is TGTGCCAGCAGCCATAACTTTCAGGCTACTCACTCTGGGGCCAACGTCCTGACTTTC. The rearrangement joins TRBV9 to TRBJ2-6; no definite D call. V was clipped by 4 bases and J by 0 bases, with 20 bases between them. The germline V gene has CDR1 SGDLS and CDR2 YYNGEE. The CDR3 contains 19 residues.

This clone is a singleton in its sample. CDR3 sequence: CASSARTSGTRNEQFF. The DNA of the CDR3 is TGTGCCAGCAGCGCCCGGACTAGCGGGACTCGGAATGAGCAGTTCTTC. The genes are TRBV9 and TRBJ2-1, with TRBD2 identical over 12 bases. Germline CDR1 and CDR2: SGDLS and YYNGEE. This CDR3 is built from 16 residues. V trimming: 3 bases; J trimming: 7 bases; junction bases outside the gene matches: 8.

The chain employs TRBV15 and TRBJ2-7, with D maybe TRBD1 (6 bases). Germline CDR1 reads LNHNV; CDR2 reads YYDKDF (reference sequence). Trimming removed 0 bases at V and 2 bases at J, with 11 bases between. The CDR3 has 15 residues. CDR3 protein: CATSRDLGATYEQYF. CDR3 nucleotide sequence: TGTGCCACCAGCAGAGATCTGGGGGCTACCTACGAGCAGTACTTC.

CDR3 residues: CASSLVWWDRGSMNTEAFF. CDR3 sequence (DNA): TGCGCCAGCAGCTTGGTCTGGTGGGACAGGGGGAGTATGAACACTGAAGCTTTCTTT. This rearrangement joins TRBV5-1 to TRBJ1-1; TRBD1 aligns across 11 bases. With V trimmed by 0 bases and J by 0 bases, 10 bases remained unmatched. The CDR3 runs to 19 residues. Germline values: CDR1 SGHRS, CDR2 YFSETQ.

CDR3 sequence reads: CASSSRGVNADTQYF. The CDR3 DNA reads TGTGCCAGCAGCTCTAGGGGAGTTAACGCAGATACGCAGTATTTT. V and J are TRBV28 and TRBJ2-3, with D possibly being TRBD1 or TRBD2 (5 bases each). This CDR3 has 15 amino acids. CDR1 MDHEN and CDR2 SYDVKM come from the germline V gene. V was pared by 6 bases and J by 4 bases, with 17 bases between.

This clone is a singleton in its sample. The chain uses TRBV9 and TRBJ2-4; D is unclear. The germline gives CDR1 SGDLS, CDR2 YYNGEE. CDR3 length: 14 residues. V lost 0 bases and J lost 0, with 4 bases in between. The CDR3 coding sequence is TGTGCCAGCAGCGTAGGCCTAGCCAAAAACATTCAGTACTTC. It specifies CASSVGLAKNIQYF.

The gene calls are TRBV19 and TRBJ1-1, with D tentatively TRBD1 (5 bases). Germline CDR1 and CDR2: LNHDA and SQIVND (reference sequence). The V end lost 5 bases, the J end lost 4 bases, and 14 bases lay between the germline ends. This CDR3 comprises 14 residues. This CDR3 is CASSRLEGFTEAFF. For the CDR3, the DNA is TGTGCCAGTAGTCGCCTCGAGGGGTTCACTGAAGCTTTCTTT. Full variable domain (outside the CDR3, taken from reference TRBV19 and TRBJ1-1): DGGITQSPKYLFRKEGQNVTLSCEQNLNHDAMYWYRQDPGQGLRLIYYSQIVNDFQKGDIAEGYSVSREKKESFPLTVTSAQKNPTAFYLCASSRLEGFTEAFFGQGTRLTVV.

The V gene is TRBV19, the J gene TRBJ2-3, with a weak D call TRBD1 (6 bases). The CDR3 loop spans 13 amino acids. Germline-derived CDR1 and CDR2 are LNHDA and SQIVND (reference sequence). The V and J ends lost 6 bases and 4 bases respectively, with 11 bases between them. The CDR3 spells CASRDNRADTQYF. DNA of the CDR3: TGTGCCAGTAGGGACAACAGGGCAGATACGCAGTATTTT.

There are a few counts of this clone. The rearrangement links TRBV9 to TRBJ2-5, with D possibly matching TRBD2 (5 bases). The CDR3 extends over 14 amino acids. V shed 0 bases and J shed 5 bases, with 11 bases lying between them. Germline loops: CDR1 SGDLS, CDR2 YYNGEE. DNA for the CDR3: TGTGCCAGCAGCGTAGGAGGGCTTTCGGAGACCCAGTACTTC. Amino acids: CASSVGGLSETQYF.

The chain carries TRBV9 and TRBJ2-5; D unresolved. Germline assignment: CDR1 SGDLS and CDR2 YYNGEE. This CDR3 is 15 amino acids long. V lost 2 bases to trimming and J lost 4 bases, with 15 bases between them. This CDR3 reads CASSVTSANLETQYF. The CDR3 nucleotides read TGTGCCAGCAGCGTGACCAGCGCCAATTTAGAGACCCAGTACTTC.

This clone came up a few times. DNA of the CDR3: TGTGCCAGCTCACTGCCGGGAGGTGGCTACACCTTC. Residues: CASSLPGGGYTF. This chain joins TRBV18 and TRBJ1-2; D is unresolved. Germline CDR1 and CDR2: KGHSH and LQKENI. This CDR3 is built from 12 residues. Trimming cost V 4 bases and J 7 bases, with 10 bases left between them.

This rearrangement joins TRBV10-1 to TRBJ1-6, with 7 bases lining up with TRBD1. The CDR3 contains 14 residues. Germline V gives CDR1 WNHNN, CDR2 SYGVQD (reference sequence). With V trimmed by 4 bases and J by 7 bases, 4 bases remained unmatched. Here the CDR3 reads CASSGTGVNSPLHF. Written as DNA, the CDR3 is TGCGCCAGCAGTGGTACAGGGGTGAATTCACCCCTCCACTTT.

The chain combines TRBV7-2 with TRBJ2-3; D unresolved. The V gene's germline CDR1 is SGHTA and CDR2 FQGNSA. The length of the CDR3 is 13 residues. Trimming cost V 2 bases and J 7 bases, with 10 bases left between them. The CDR3 nucleotides read TGTGCCAGCAGCTTAAGTATTACAAATACGCAGTATTTT. Its protein product is CASSLSITNTQYF.

In this sample, this clone turned up once. The V gene is TRBV9, the J gene TRBJ2-1; the D is unclear. CDR1 is SGDLS and CDR2 is YYNGEE in the germline V gene. The CDR3 extends over 13 amino acids. Trimming stripped 5 bases from V and 5 bases from J, with 11 bases between. This chain's CDR3 is CASSRWGNNEQFF. The CDR3, as DNA: TGTGCCAGCAGTCGGTGGGGTAACAATGAGCAGTTCTTC.

The rearrangement links TRBV7-2 to TRBJ2-2; TRBD2 matches 10 bases. V shed 2 bases, J shed 7 bases, and the junction held 4 bases outside the gene matches. Germline-derived CDR1 and CDR2 are SGHTA and FQGNSA. The length of the CDR3 is 15 residues. The CDR3 loop reads CASSLTSGTGGELFF. CDR3 bases: TGTGCCAGCAGCTTAACTAGCGGGACCGGCGGGGAGCTGTTTTTT.

This clone was counted once. The V and J genes are TRBV27 and TRBJ2-7; perhaps TRBD1 as D (5 bases). Germline V gene data show CDR1 as MNHEY and CDR2 as SMNVEV (reference sequence). The V end was cut by 5 bases, the J end by 5 bases, with 19 bases between. The CDR3 has 15 amino acids. The CDR3 bases are TGTGCCAGCAGTCCCTCCCCCGGCAGGGTCAACGAGCAGTACTTC. Translation gives CASSPSPGRVNEQYF.